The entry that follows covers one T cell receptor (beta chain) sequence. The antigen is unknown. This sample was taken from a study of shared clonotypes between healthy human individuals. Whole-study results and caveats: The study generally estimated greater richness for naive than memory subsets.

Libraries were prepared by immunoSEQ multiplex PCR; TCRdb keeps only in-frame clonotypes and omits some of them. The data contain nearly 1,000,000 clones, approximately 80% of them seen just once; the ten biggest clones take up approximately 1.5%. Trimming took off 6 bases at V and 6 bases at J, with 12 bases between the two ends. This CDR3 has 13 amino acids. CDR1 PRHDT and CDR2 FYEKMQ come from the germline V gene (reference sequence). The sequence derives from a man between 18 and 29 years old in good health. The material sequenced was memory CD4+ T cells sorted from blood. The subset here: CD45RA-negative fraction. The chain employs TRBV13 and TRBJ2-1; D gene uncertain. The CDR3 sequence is CASSQSRFNEQFF. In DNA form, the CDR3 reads TGTGCCAGCAGTCAAAGTAGGTTCAATGAGCAGTTCTTC.